This T cell receptor beta chain was identified during a study of CD8 T cells in Susac syndrome. V was clipped by 3 bases and J by 9 bases, with 12 bases between them. Germline V gives CDR1 SQVTM, CDR2 ANQGSEA. The CDR3 extends over 12 amino acids. High-throughput TCR beta sequencing covered peripheral CD8+ and CD4+ T cells. The CD8+ and CD4+ T cells were isolated magnetically using a negative isolation approach, whereas the TEMRA cells were enriched by FACS. Study-level results: Repertoires of Susac syndrome CD4+ T cells lacked clonal expansion.

On this clonotype itself: Its antigen is as yet unknown.

Reverse transcription used about 0.45 to 1 ug RNA and random hexamers. Amplification of TCR beta CDR3 used immunoSEQ multiplex PCR across 54 Vbeta and 13 Jbeta. TCRdb reprocessed the immunoSEQ multiplex PCR reads with MiXCR, giving one entry per CDR3 protein. This table holds approximately 180,000 distinct CDR3 sequences, 90% to 95% found once. Sequenced input: CD4+ T cells from PBMCs. The chain uses TRBV29-1 and TRBJ2-1; no definite D call. The TCR comes from a human donor with Susac syndrome. This CDR3 is CSVDLTPAEQFF. Here the CDR3 DNA reads TGCAGCGTTGACCTGACTCCCGCTGAGCAGTTCTTC.